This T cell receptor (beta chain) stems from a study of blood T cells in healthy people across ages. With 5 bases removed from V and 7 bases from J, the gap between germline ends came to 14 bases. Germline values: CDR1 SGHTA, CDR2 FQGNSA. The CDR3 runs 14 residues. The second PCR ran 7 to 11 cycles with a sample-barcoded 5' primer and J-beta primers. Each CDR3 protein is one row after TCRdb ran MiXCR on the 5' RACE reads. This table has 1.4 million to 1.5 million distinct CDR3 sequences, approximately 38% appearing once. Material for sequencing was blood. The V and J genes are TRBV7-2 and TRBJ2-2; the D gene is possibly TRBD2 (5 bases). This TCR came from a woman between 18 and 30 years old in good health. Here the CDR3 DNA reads TGTGCCAGCAGCATGGACTCCGTTAACGGGGAGCTGTTTTTT. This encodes CASSMDSVNGELFF.